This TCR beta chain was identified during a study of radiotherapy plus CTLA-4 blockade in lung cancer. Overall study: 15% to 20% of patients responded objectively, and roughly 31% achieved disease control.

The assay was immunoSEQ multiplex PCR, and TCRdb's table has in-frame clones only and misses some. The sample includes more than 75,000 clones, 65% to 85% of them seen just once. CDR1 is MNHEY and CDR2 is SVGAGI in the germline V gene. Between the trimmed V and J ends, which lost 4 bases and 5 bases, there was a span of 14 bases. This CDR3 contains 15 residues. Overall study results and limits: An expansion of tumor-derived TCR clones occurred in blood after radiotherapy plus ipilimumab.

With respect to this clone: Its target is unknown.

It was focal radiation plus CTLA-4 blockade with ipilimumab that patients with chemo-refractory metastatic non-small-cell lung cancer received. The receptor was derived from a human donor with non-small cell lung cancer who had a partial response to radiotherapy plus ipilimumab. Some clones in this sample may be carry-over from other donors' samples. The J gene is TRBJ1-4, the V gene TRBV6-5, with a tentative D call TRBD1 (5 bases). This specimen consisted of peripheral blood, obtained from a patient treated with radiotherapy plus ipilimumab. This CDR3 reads CASSCPTAENEKLFF. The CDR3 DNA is TGTGCCAGCAGTTGCCCGACAGCAGAGAATGAAAAACTGTTTTTT.